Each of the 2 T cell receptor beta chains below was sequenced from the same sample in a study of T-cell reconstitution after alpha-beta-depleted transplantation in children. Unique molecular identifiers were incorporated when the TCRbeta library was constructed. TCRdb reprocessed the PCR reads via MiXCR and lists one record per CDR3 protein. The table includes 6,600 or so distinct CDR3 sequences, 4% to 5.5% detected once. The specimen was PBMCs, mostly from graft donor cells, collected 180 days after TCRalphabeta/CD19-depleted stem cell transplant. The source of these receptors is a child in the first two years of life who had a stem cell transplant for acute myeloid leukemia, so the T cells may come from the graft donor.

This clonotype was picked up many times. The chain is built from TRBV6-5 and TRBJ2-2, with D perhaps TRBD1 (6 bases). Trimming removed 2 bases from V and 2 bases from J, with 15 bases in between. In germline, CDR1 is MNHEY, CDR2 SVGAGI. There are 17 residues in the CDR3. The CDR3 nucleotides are TGTGCCAGCAGTTACAGGTGGAAGACAGGCAACACCGGGGAGCTGTTTTTT. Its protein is CASSYRWKTGNTGELFF.

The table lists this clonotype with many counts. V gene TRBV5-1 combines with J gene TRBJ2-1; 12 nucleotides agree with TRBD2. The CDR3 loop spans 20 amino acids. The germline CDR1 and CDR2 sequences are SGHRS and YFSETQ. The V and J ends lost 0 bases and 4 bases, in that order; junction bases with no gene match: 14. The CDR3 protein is CASSLGAWLAGGPRYNEQFF. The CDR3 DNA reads TGCGCCAGCAGCTTGGGAGCGTGGCTAGCGGGAGGGCCGCGTTACAATGAGCAGTTCTTC.